These 31 T cell receptor beta chains share one sample of origin, sequenced in a study of blood T cell repertoires in COVID-19. Sequencing used immunoSEQ multiplex PCR; TCRdb keeps in-frame clones, though not all of them. The sample holds 50,000 or so clones, about 90% seen once. Input material: peripheral blood. These receptors originate from a man in his 70s with active COVID-19.

This clone was counted only a few times. The rearrangement links TRBV11-2 to TRBJ2-7; 7 bases align to TRBD1. J lost 2 bases, V lost 1 base, and 2 bases had no gene match. CDR3 length: 14 amino acids. Germline V gene lookup returns CDR1 SGHAT and CDR2 FQNNGV. The CDR3 reads CASSLVTGAYEQYF. CDR3 in DNA: TGTGCCAGCAGCTTAGTTACAGGGGCCTACGAGCAGTACTTC.

V usage is TRBV5-8 and J usage is TRBJ2-3; maybe TRBD1 (7 bases). This CDR3 contains 15 residues. The V and J ends lost 0 bases and 7 bases respectively, with 15 bases between them. CDR1 and CDR2 (germline): SGHTS, YDEGEE. For the CDR3, the DNA is TGTGCCAGCAGCTTGGGCAGGGGGGAAGGTTATACGCAGTATTTT. Translating gives CASSLGRGEGYTQYF.

This chain links TRBV25-1 with TRBJ1-3; D unresolved. This CDR3 has 13 amino acids. V was shortened by 1 base and J by 7 bases, with 8 bases between the two germline ends. Germline V lookup: CDR1 MGHDK, CDR2 SYGVNS. CDR3 amino acids: CASSESYLNTIYF. CDR3 DNA: TGTGCCAGCAGTGAATCCTACCTTAACACCATATATTTT. The full variable domain, in which reference TRBV25-1 and TRBJ1-3 provide the parts outside the CDR3, is EADIYQTPRYLVIGTGKKITLECSQTMGHDKMYWYQQDPGMELHLIHYSYGVNSTEKGDLSSESTVSRIRTEHFPLTLESARPSHTSQYLCASSESYLNTIYFGEGSWLTVV.

This chain uses TRBV5-1 with TRBJ2-1; 10 bases align to TRBD2. Germline lookup yields CDR1 SGHRS and CDR2 YFSETQ. The CDR3 totals 15 residues. The V and J ends lost 1 base and 5 bases, in that order; junction bases with no gene match: 3. CDR3 nucleotides: TGCGCCAGCAGCTTGTCTAGCGGGGGCCACAATGAGCAGTTCTTC. Translating gives CASSLSSGGHNEQFF.

The V gene is TRBV4-2, the J gene TRBJ2-1; 7 positions match TRBD2. The CDR3 is made up of 20 amino acids. The junction had 19 bases not matched to a gene; V was cut back by 0 bases and J by 5 bases. Germline CDR1 is LGHNA and CDR2 is YNFKEQ. The CDR3 reads CASSQDKWRSGASFNNEQFF. For the CDR3, the DNA is TGTGCCAGCAGCCAAGATAAATGGCGAAGCGGGGCTAGCTTTAACAATGAGCAGTTCTTC.

This clone was found once. The chain combines TRBV5-4 with TRBJ1-2; 7 bases map to TRBD1. The junction had 8 bases not matched to a gene; V was cut back by 4 bases and J by 8 bases. The CDR3 totals 13 residues. Germline values: CDR1 SGHNT, CDR2 YYREEE (reference sequence). The CDR3 DNA sequence: TGTGCCAGCAGCCCCGACAGGGCTGTCGGCTACACCTTC. As protein: CASSPDRAVGYTF.

The genes are TRBV30 and TRBJ2-7, with 7 bases identical to TRBD2. The J segment lost 0 bases and the V segment lost 4 bases, leaving 3 bases of the junction unmatched. The germline V gene has CDR1 GTSNPN and CDR2 SVGIG (reference sequence). CDR3 length equals 13 residues. CDR3 bases: TGTGCCTGGACTGGCGGGGGCTCCTACGAGCAGTACTTC. Amino acids: CAWTGGGSYEQYF.

The gene calls are TRBV11-3 and TRBJ1-4, with TRBD1 matching 10 bases. The CDR3 consists of 18 residues. Per germline, CDR1 SGHNT and CDR2 YENEEA. Unmatched junction bases numbered 10, after V lost 2 bases and J lost 4 bases. CDR3 region: CASSLFYGTGAGNEKLFF. The DNA for the CDR3 is TGTGCCAGCAGCTTATTTTATGGGACAGGGGCCGGTAATGAAAAACTGTTTTTT.

The chain is built from TRBV4-1 and TRBJ1-1; D is uncertain. Per the germline V gene, CDR1 is MGHRA and CDR2 is YSYEKL. With 1 base removed from V and 0 bases from J, the gap between germline ends came to 9 bases. The CDR3 is made up of 15 amino acids. The CDR3 coding sequence is TGCGCCAGCAGCCAAGGGGAGATTCTGAACACTGAAGCTTTCTTT. The encoded protein is CASSQGEILNTEAFF.

V gene TRBV27 combines with J gene TRBJ2-7, with 8 bases aligning to TRBD1. This CDR3 region has 15 residues. CDR1 is MNHEY and CDR2 is SMNVEV in the germline V gene (reference sequence). The V gene end was trimmed by 4 bases and the J gene end by 6 bases; junction bases not matched to a gene: 11. For the CDR3, the DNA is TGTGCCAGCAGTTCGTCGGGGCAGGGGGCGGTCGAGCAGTACTTC. Protein product: CASSSSGQGAVEQYF.

The chain links TRBV2 to TRBJ2-5; 9 nucleotides match TRBD2. CDR1 and CDR2 from the germline V gene are SNHLY and FYNNEI. Unmatched junction bases numbered 8, after V lost 7 bases and J lost 2 bases. The CDR3 is made up of 15 amino acids. This CDR3 reads CASKLGGGAQETQYF. The CDR3 DNA follows: TGTGCCAGCAAGTTGGGCGGGGGGGCGCAAGAGACCCAGTACTTC.

This rearrangement joins TRBV6-6 to TRBJ2-1; TRBD1 might be the D (5 bases). The CDR3 contains 13 residues. Trimming took 0 bases from V and 6 from J, leaving 6 bases between them. Germline V gene lookup returns CDR1 MNHNY and CDR2 SVGAGI (reference sequence). This CDR3 reads CASSYSGPNEQFF. The CDR3 DNA sequence: TGTGCCAGCAGTTACTCGGGGCCCAATGAGCAGTTCTTC.

The CDR3 DNA is TGTGCCAGCAGTGGAGGGTTCTCTGGAAACACCATATATTTT. This codes for CASSGGFSGNTIYF. This chain connects TRBV25-1 to TRBJ1-3; unclear D gene. Trimming left V 4 bases short and J 0 bases short, with 7 bases between. The CDR3 length is 14 residues. In germline, CDR1 is MGHDK, CDR2 SYGVNS. The full variable domain, its missing parts supplied by reference TRBV25-1 and TRBJ1-3, is EADIYQTPRYLVIGTGKKITLECSQTMGHDKMYWYQQDPGMELHLIHYSYGVNSTEKGDLSSESTVSRIRTEHFPLTLESARPSHTSQYLCASSGGFSGNTIYFGEGSWLTVV.

The rearrangement uses TRBV7-9 and TRBJ1-6, with D hard to call. Germline values: CDR1 SEHNR, CDR2 FQNEAQ (reference sequence). V dropped 1 base and J dropped 0 bases, with 7 bases sitting between them. This CDR3 is built from 16 residues. CDR3 residues: CASSLERSSYNSPLHF. Here the CDR3 DNA reads TGTGCCAGCAGCTTAGAACGGAGCTCCTATAATTCACCCCTCCACTTT. The full variable domain, its missing parts supplied by reference TRBV7-9 and TRBJ1-6, is DTGVSQNPRHKITKRGQNVTFRCDPISEHNRLYWYRQTLGQGPEFLTYFQNEAQLEKSRLLSDRFSAERPKGSFSTLEIQRTEQGDSAMYLCASSLERSSYNSPLHFGNGTRLTVT.

This chain links TRBV6-5 with TRBJ1-1, with TRBD1 matching over 7 bases. From germline, CDR1 is MNHEY and CDR2 SVGAGI. V gave up 7 bases and J gave up 3 bases; unmatched junction bases: 8. The CDR3 extends over 14 amino acids. The CDR3 nucleotides read TGTGCCAGCACCCCGGGACAGCCCCACACTGAAGCTTTCTTT. Its protein product is CASTPGQPHTEAFF.

The chain is built from TRBV5-6 and TRBJ1-4; 9 bases line up with TRBD1. Germline V gives CDR1 SGHDT, CDR2 YYEEEE. This CDR3 has 15 residues. The V segment lost 4 bases and the J segment 8 bases; nucleotides outside the gene matches: 9. The chain's CDR3 is CASSGLQGAGEKLFF. CDR3 bases: TGTGCCAGCAGCGGACTACAGGGGGCTGGAGAAAAACTGTTTTTT.

This chain uses TRBV12-3 or TRBV12-4 with TRBJ1-6; maybe TRBD1 (6 bases). The CDR3 runs to 13 residues. V was pared by 4 bases and J by 12 bases, with 13 bases between. CDR3 bases: TGTGCCAGCAGTTCGTACAGGGACCAACCCCTCCACTTT. Protein sequence: CASSSYRDQPLHF.

The chain employs TRBV6-5 and TRBJ1-6; 7 positions agree with TRBD1. The CDR3 sequence is 15 residues long. With V trimmed by 0 bases and J by 7 bases, 3 bases remained unmatched. Germline assignment: CDR1 MNHEY and CDR2 SVGAGI. The CDR3 protein is CASSYSIRGNSPLHF. The CDR3 DNA is TGTGCCAGCAGTTACTCGATCAGGGGGAATTCACCCCTCCACTTT.

The sample holds a few counts of this clone. This sequence joins TRBV7-2 and TRBJ1-4; D might be TRBD1 (6 bases). V lost 3 bases to trimming and J lost 6 bases, with 17 bases between them. Germline CDR1 is SGHTA and CDR2 is FQGNSA. This CDR3 comprises 16 residues. The CDR3 DNA sequence: TGTGCCAGCAGCTTGGGGAATAGGGGGGGTTATGAAAAACTGTTTTTT. Protein: CASSLGNRGGYEKLFF.

The chain combines TRBV5-1 with TRBJ2-5; 8 bases match TRBD1. Germline-derived CDR1 and CDR2 are SGHRS and YFSETQ. V lost 6 bases and J lost 1; bases outside the gene matches: 8. The CDR3 has 15 amino acids. CDR3 DNA sequence: TGCGCCAGCAACCCCGGACAGGGTTCCCAAGAGACCCAGTACTTC. It encodes CASNPGQGSQETQYF.

The chain couples TRBV24-1 to TRBJ1-5; D might be TRBD1 (5 bases). Germline CDR1 and CDR2: KGHDR and SFDVKD. Trimming left V 3 bases short and J 9 bases short, with 17 bases between. The CDR3 spans 15 residues. DNA for the CDR3: TGTGCCACCAGTGATCAACAGGCGGGGCGTGGGCCCCAGCATTTT. It translates to CATSDQQAGRGPQHF.

The V call is TRBV19, the J call TRBJ2-7, with a tentative D call TRBD1 (6 bases). Trimming stripped 5 bases from V and 3 bases from J, with 20 bases between. Germline V lookup: CDR1 LNHDA, CDR2 SQIVND (reference sequence). CDR3 size: 16 residues. CDR3 residues: CASSVYPGHKLYEQYF. The CDR3 DNA is TGTGCCAGTAGTGTGTACCCGGGACACAAGCTCTACGAGCAGTACTTC.

V is TRBV30 and J is TRBJ1-6; D uncertain. With 0 bases removed from V and 7 bases from J, the gap between germline ends came to 10 bases. The CDR3 extends over 14 amino acids. Germline CDR1 is GTSNPN and CDR2 is SVGIG (reference sequence). CDR3 sequence (DNA): TGTGCCTGGAGTGTAACTACGGTCAATTCACCCCTCCACTTT. It encodes CAWSVTTVNSPLHF.

This chain connects TRBV6-5 to TRBJ1-2, with D perhaps matching TRBD1 (5 bases). The CDR3 has 13 amino acids. V was cut by 7 bases and J by 2 bases, with 11 bases left in between. In germline, CDR1 is MNHEY, CDR2 SVGAGI. CDR3 DNA sequence: TGTGCCAGCATTTTAGACAGAAACTATGGCTACACCTTC. This gives the protein CASILDRNYGYTF.

The chain uses TRBV5-4 and TRBJ1-2; 11 nucleotides align to TRBD1. Germline V CDR1 and CDR2: SGHNT, YYREEE (reference sequence). With V trimmed by 3 bases and J by 1 base, 5 bases remained unmatched. The CDR3 contains 16 residues. The CDR3 DNA is TGTGCCAGCAGCTCGGACAGGGGGCTCGGTAACTATGGCTACACCTTC. Residues: CASSSDRGLGNYGYTF. Looking up the rest from reference TRBV5-4 and TRBJ1-2 gives the full variable domain: ETGVTQSPTHLIKTRGQQVTLRCSSQSGHNTVSWYQQALGQGPQFIFQYYREEENGRGNFPPRFSGLQFPNYSSELNVNALELDDSALYLCASSSDRGLGNYGYTFGSGTRLTVV.

The J gene is TRBJ2-5, the V gene TRBV5-4, with D perhaps matching TRBD2 (6 bases). The length of the CDR3 is 13 residues. CDR1 and CDR2 from the germline V gene are SGHNT and YYREEE (reference sequence). The V end was cut by 4 bases, the J end by 4 bases, with 11 bases between. CDR3 amino acids: CASSPVGGETQYF. DNA of the CDR3: TGTGCCAGCAGCCCCGTGGGAGGAGAGACCCAGTACTTC.

CDR3 region: CASSPRSGPGDEQFF. CDR3 nucleotide sequence: TGTGCCAGCAGCCCAAGATCGGGACCAGGGGATGAGCAGTTCTTC. The rearrangement uses TRBV9 and TRBJ2-1; D may be TRBD1 (6 bases). Per germline, CDR1 SGDLS and CDR2 YYNGEE. The CDR3 totals 15 residues. V lost 4 bases and J 8 bases, leaving 19 bases between the germline ends.

This chain joins TRBV28 and TRBJ2-5, with 14 bases fitting TRBD2. Losses at the gene ends were 5 bases for V and 5 bases for J; bases not matched to a gene: 7. The CDR3 has 16 amino acids. Germline V CDR1 and CDR2: MDHEN, SYDVKM. CDR3 protein: CASSTRTSGGRETQYF. In DNA, the CDR3 is TGTGCCAGCAGTACTAGGACTAGCGGGGGGCGGGAGACCCAGTACTTC.

The chain links TRBV18 to TRBJ1-1; D not resolved. Trimming took 1 base from V and 4 from J, leaving 10 bases between them. Looked up from germline, CDR1 is KGHSH and CDR2 is LQKENI. This CDR3 is built from 14 residues. DNA for the CDR3: TGTGCCAGCTCACCACTTATTTCACTCACTGAAGCTTTCTTT. Its protein product is CASSPLISLTEAFF.

V is TRBV18 and J is TRBJ1-5; D is ambiguous. In germline, CDR1 is KGHSH, CDR2 LQKENI. This CDR3 is built from 16 residues. The V end was cut by 0 bases, the J end by 6 bases, with 15 bases between. CDR3 bases: TGTGCCAGCTCACCACCGAATCTCATTGGGCCTCAGCCCCAGCATTTT. Translation: CASSPPNLIGPQPQHF.

The rearrangement joins TRBV7-8 to TRBJ2-7, with D uncertain. CDR1 and CDR2 (germline): SGHVS, FQNEAQ. V gave up 6 bases and J gave up 3 bases, with 18 bases separating them. This CDR3 is built from 15 residues. The CDR3 region has the DNA TGTGCCAGCAGGTCACGAGGTGGAATAGACTACGAGCAGTACTTC. Translation: CASRSRGGIDYEQYF.